This T cell receptor (beta chain) was sequenced during a study of shared clonotypes between healthy human individuals. Genomic DNA belonging to each subset was distributed in equal measure over several immunoSEQ plates. Here immunoSEQ multiplex PCR was the method, and the copy in TCRdb shows in-frame clones only, minus some. The sample lists about 460,000 clones; 75% to 80% were seen once. Whole-study findings and limits: Represented diversity, genetic and exposure-history alike, was limited by few donors.

The V gene's germline CDR1 is LNHDA and CDR2 SQIVND (reference sequence). Losses at the gene ends were 6 bases for V and 1 base for J; bases not matched to a gene: 5. The CDR3 has 14 amino acids. Of note for this clone: Its antigen is not identified.

Only Caucasian adults living in Nashville, Tennessee served as donors. Material for sequencing was PBMCs. The rearrangement links TRBV19 to TRBJ2-7; TRBD1 aligns across 8 bases. This sequence originates from a middle-aged woman in good health. Some clones in this sample may be carry-over from other donors' samples. CDR3 DNA: TGTGCCAGTAGCAGGGACAGGAATTCCTACGAGCAGTACTTC. As protein: CASSRDRNSYEQYF.